The next 7 T cell receptor beta chains were all read from a single sample in a study of blood T cell repertoires in COVID-19. The repertoire was sequenced with immunoSEQ multiplex PCR; TCRdb's copy has only in-frame clones and lacks some. The sample contains about 70,000 clones, roughly 84% of which appear only once. Sequenced input: peripheral blood. Receptor source: a woman aged 18-35 years with acute or convalescent COVID-19.

This sequence joins TRBV5-4 and TRBJ2-5; TRBD2 might be the D (5 bases). Trimming stripped 0 bases from V and 3 bases from J, with 15 bases between. CDR3 size: 16 residues. CDR1 is SGHNT, CDR2 YYREEE, per germline (reference sequence). In nucleotides, the CDR3 is TGTGCCAGCAGCTTGGGACATCGTTCCGGGAAAGAGACCCAGTACTTC. Protein sequence: CASSLGHRSGKETQYF. Drawing the rest from reference TRBV5-4 and TRBJ2-5, the complete variable domain is ETGVTQSPTHLIKTRGQQVTLRCSSQSGHNTVSWYQQALGQGPQFIFQYYREEENGRGNFPPRFSGLQFPNYSSELNVNALELDDSALYLCASSLGHRSGKETQYFGPGTRLLVL.

The chain combines TRBV4-2 with TRBJ1-4; D gene unclear. This CDR3 spans 17 amino acids. V lost 4 bases and J lost 7, with 22 bases in between. The germline gives CDR1 LGHNA, CDR2 YNFKEQ. CDR3 sequence (DNA): TGTGCCAGCAGCCGTAAAAACCCCGGGATAGAAAGTGAAAAACTGTTTTTT. Its protein product is CASSRKNPGIESEKLFF.

V is TRBV9 and J is TRBJ2-1, with D tentatively TRBD2 (6 bases). Germline V gene lookup returns CDR1 SGDLS and CDR2 YYNGEE. There are 14 residues in the CDR3. Trimming cost V 3 bases and J 3 bases, with 10 bases left between them. For the CDR3, the DNA is TGTGCCAGCAGCGCGCCCGGGGGCTACAATGAGCAGTTCTTC. The encoded protein is CASSAPGGYNEQFF.

The chain has TRBV19 and TRBJ1-1; D possibly corresponds to TRBD1 (5 bases). This CDR3 has 18 residues. Germline V gives CDR1 LNHDA, CDR2 SQIVND (reference sequence). Deletions cut 1 base from V and 4 bases from J, with 22 bases between. CDR3 sequence: CASSIVEAAGVGRTEAFF. DNA for the CDR3: TGTGCCAGTAGTATAGTTGAAGCAGCGGGGGTAGGGCGCACTGAAGCTTTCTTT. The entire variable domain, with the rest obtained from reference TRBV19 and TRBJ1-1, is as follows: DGGITQSPKYLFRKEGQNVTLSCEQNLNHDAMYWYRQDPGQGLRLIYYSQIVNDFQKGDIAEGYSVSREKKESFPLTVTSAQKNPTAFYLCASSIVEAAGVGRTEAFFGQGTRLTVV.

This rearrangement joins TRBV7-9 to TRBJ1-1, with a tentative D call TRBD1 (5 bases). The CDR3 is 16 residues long. The germline V gene has CDR1 SEHNR and CDR2 FQNEAQ (reference sequence). The germline V and J ends were trimmed by 6 bases and 7 bases, with 24 bases remaining between them. The CDR3 DNA sequence: TGTGCCAGCAGTCGGGAATCCGGGGGACCTAAAGGTGAAGCTTTCTTT. Its protein product is CASSRESGGPKGEAFF.

V usage is TRBV6-5 and J usage is TRBJ2-7; 9 bases match TRBD2. V dropped 5 bases and J dropped 4; count of bases not matched to a gene: 3. CDR1 MNHEY and CDR2 SVGAGI come from the germline V gene. This CDR3 is built from 13 residues. CDR3 bases: TGTGCCAGCAGTCCCAGCGGGGGGTACGAGCAGTACTTC. Protein product: CASSPSGGYEQYF.

The chain carries TRBV9 and TRBJ2-2; D perhaps matches TRBD1 (6 bases). The ends were cut back, 7 bases at V and 3 bases at J, with 10 bases in the middle. CDR1 is SGDLS and CDR2 is YYNGEE in the germline V gene. This CDR3 region has 13 residues. For the CDR3, the DNA is TGTGCCAGCCAACAGGGATACACCGGGGAGCTGTTTTTT. Amino acid sequence: CASQQGYTGELFF.